The 4 T cell receptor beta chains listed next were all sequenced from one sample in a study of blood T cell repertoires in COVID-19. The protocol was immunoSEQ multiplex PCR, while the TCRdb copy is restricted to in-frame clones and leaves out a portion. There are roughly 200,000 clones in the sample; less than 85% occur only once, and less than 7% lies in the top ten. Sequenced: peripheral blood. All receptors derive from an older woman with acute or convalescent COVID-19.

The chain employs TRBV19 and TRBJ1-1, with D maybe TRBD1 (5 bases). The germline CDR1 and CDR2 sequences are LNHDA and SQIVND (reference sequence). Trimming removed 1 base at V and 0 bases at J, with 9 bases between. The CDR3 has 15 residues. The CDR3 sequence: CASSIATGVNTEAFF. Written as DNA, the CDR3 is TGTGCCAGTAGTATAGCGACGGGGGTGAACACTGAAGCTTTCTTT.

On this clone: One end of the junction is discordant with germline, which a read error may explain. J is TRBJ2-3 and V is TRBV7-7; TRBD2 agrees at 14 bases. The CDR3 length is 16 residues. Germline values: CDR1 SSHAT, CDR2 FNYEAQ (reference sequence). The DNA for the CDR3 is TGTGCTAGCAGCCCGGGACTAGCGGGAGCGGGGAATACGCAGTATTTT. Its translation is CASSPGLAGAGNTQYF. The full variable domain, in which reference TRBV7-7 and TRBJ2-3 provide the parts outside the CDR3, is GAGVSQSPRYKVTKRGQDVTLRCDPISSHATLYWYQQALGQGPEFLTYFNYEAQPDKSGLPSDRFSAERPEGSISTLTIQRTEQRDSAMYRCASSPGLAGAGNTQYFGPGTRLTVL.

This chain uses TRBV4-2 with TRBJ1-6; TRBD1 is a possible D gene (5 bases). The V and J ends lost 3 bases and 10 bases respectively, with 16 bases between them. Per the germline V gene, CDR1 is LGHNA and CDR2 is YNFKEQ. The CDR3 sequence is 15 residues long. The CDR3: CASSQPRAWESPLHF. DNA of the CDR3: TGTGCCAGCAGCCAGCCCAGGGCGTGGGAATCACCCCTCCACTTT.

The chain employs TRBV3-1 (or the pseudogene TRBV3-2) and TRBJ2-1; D might be TRBD2 (6 bases). CDR1 and CDR2 (germline): LGHDT, YNNKEL (reference sequence). CDR3 length equals 13 residues. V lost 4 bases and J 7 bases, leaving 11 bases between the germline ends. This chain's CDR3 is CASSPGLLNEQFF. CDR3 coding DNA: TGTGCCAGCAGCCCGGGACTGTTGAATGAGCAGTTCTTC.